These 5 T cell receptor beta chains originate from one sample sequenced in a study of T cell responses to AZD1222 COVID-19 vaccine. Sequencing used immunoSEQ multiplex PCR; TCRdb keeps in-frame clones, though not all of them. Among 86,000 or so clones listed, roughly 90% were seen once. Sequenced here: peripheral blood, sampled 28 days after the second AZD1222 dose. The receptors come from an adult who received the AZD1222 COVID-19 vaccine.

The genes are TRBV2 and TRBJ1-2; maybe TRBD1 (5 bases). The CDR3 runs 14 residues. Trimming left V 3 bases short and J 8 bases short, with 16 bases between. Germline CDR1 and CDR2: SNHLY and FYNNEI. For the CDR3, the DNA is TGTGCCAGCAGTGATTATGAAACAGGTCGCGGCTACACCTTC. Amino acids: CASSDYETGRGYTF.

V is TRBV28 and J is TRBJ2-7; D is undetermined. The CDR3 spans 11 residues. CDR1 and CDR2 from the germline V gene are MDHEN and SYDVKM. V was cut by 5 bases and J by 10 bases, with 12 bases left in between. CDR3 nucleotide sequence: TGTGCCAGCAGTACTATAACTACCCAGTACTTC. This codes for CASSTITTQYF.

The CDR3 region is CASSFPGTGGGEQYF. The CDR3 bases are TGTGCCAGCAGCTTCCCGGGGACAGGGGGAGGCGAGCAGTACTTC. The V gene is TRBV13, the J gene TRBJ2-7; 11 nucleotides line up with TRBD1. V shed 3 bases and J 6 bases; nucleotides not matched to a gene: 7. This CDR3 is built from 15 residues. From germline, CDR1 is PRHDT and CDR2 FYEKMQ (reference sequence).

This clone was observed once. The chain is built from TRBV29-1 and TRBJ2-7, with 7 bases that match TRBD1. Germline V gene sequence: CDR1 SQVTM, CDR2 ANQGSEA. J was trimmed by 2 bases and V by 5 bases; bases with no gene match: 6. The CDR3 spans 13 residues. CDR3 DNA: TGCAGCGTTCGACAGGGAAGGGCCTACGAGCAGTACTTC. This gives the protein CSVRQGRAYEQYF.

The V gene is TRBV6-1, the J gene TRBJ2-7; D is tentatively TRBD1 or TRBD2 (6 bases each). V lost 3 bases, J lost 5 bases, and 17 bases lay in between. Germline CDR1 reads MNHNS; CDR2 reads SASEGT. This CDR3 is built from 15 residues. CDR3 protein: CASSELGGEVDEQYF. The CDR3 nucleotides are TGTGCCAGCAGTGAGTTGGGGGGCGAGGTAGACGAGCAGTACTTC.